These 3 T cell receptor beta chains originate from one sample sequenced in a study of cytomegalovirus exposure and HLA in healthy donors. 60 Vbeta and 13 Jbeta primers were used in PCR. Profiled with immunoSEQ multiplex PCR; TCRdb holds only in-frame clones, not every one. The sample carries about 200,000 clones, over 75% recorded once. The specimen sequenced was PBMCs. These receptors originate from a man younger than 35 in good health and CMV-seronegative.

The chain uses TRBV28 and TRBJ2-2, with 9 bases matching TRBD2. This CDR3 comprises 15 residues. With 6 bases clipped from V and 3 bases from J, the junction kept 5 bases outside the gene matches. The germline V gene has CDR1 MDHEN and CDR2 SYDVKM. Here the CDR3 DNA reads TGTGCCAGCAGCCTTGTAGCGGGAGACACCGGGGAGCTGTTTTTT. Its translation: CASSLVAGDTGELFF.

The genes are TRBV25-1 and TRBJ1-2; D is undetermined. V was cut by 6 bases and J by 0 bases, with 8 bases left in between. This CDR3 spans 13 amino acids. CDR1 and CDR2 from the germline V gene are MGHDK and SYGVNS. The CDR3 here is CASSPGSNYGYTF. As DNA, the CDR3 is TGTGCCAGCAGCCCAGGATCTAACTATGGCTACACCTTC.

This clone showed up just a few times. This chain links TRBV7-9 with TRBJ2-5; 12 nucleotides agree with TRBD1. Looked up from germline, CDR1 is SEHNR and CDR2 is FQNEAQ (reference sequence). V lost 5 bases to trimming and J lost 5 bases; unmatched junction nucleotides: 9. The CDR3 sequence is 16 residues long. Here the CDR3 reads CASSGAGTGGRETQYF. The CDR3 nucleotides read TGTGCCAGCAGCGGAGCCGGGACAGGGGGCAGGGAGACCCAGTACTTC.